This T cell receptor (beta chain) derives from a study of T cell changes during pregnancy in multiple sclerosis. Generated by immunoSEQ multiplex PCR, the TCRdb table keeps only in-frame clones and is missing some. The table includes about 50,000 clones, 85% to 95% detected once. Per the germline V gene, CDR1 is LNHDA and CDR2 is SQIVND (reference sequence). The V and J ends lost 3 bases and 4 bases respectively, with 19 bases between them. The CDR3 spans 18 residues. The sequences come from CD4+ T cells from peripheral blood mononuclear cells, collected in the third trimester of pregnancy. The origin of this receptor is a female donor with multiple sclerosis, enrolled in a pregnancy study. The rearrangement joins TRBV19 to TRBJ2-6; D perhaps matches TRBD1 (6 bases). The CDR3 nucleotides read TGTGCCAGTAGTATTCTCACAGGGCTTGCTTTGGGGGCCAACGTCCTGACTTTC. Translation gives CASSILTGLALGANVLTF. Using reference TRBV19 and TRBJ2-6 for the parts outside the CDR3, the full variable domain is DGGITQSPKYLFRKEGQNVTLSCEQNLNHDAMYWYRQDPGQGLRLIYYSQIVNDFQKGDIAEGYSVSREKKESFPLTVTSAQKNPTAFYLCASSILTGLALGANVLTFGAGSRLTVL.